The sequence of this TCR beta chain was determined in a study of post-analysis software for immune sequencing data. On the study more broadly: Relapsing-remitting, secondary progressive and progressive-relapsing forms of multiple sclerosis all featured among disease courses. The study, taken as a whole, reports: Same-batch preparations were strongly co-clustered by F measure. The normalized Chao1 diversity of multiple sclerosis patients was significantly lower than that of controls. Patients carried a handful of TRBV segments more frequently than controls did, and TRBV5-6, TRBV5-1 and TRBV20-1 were among them.

cDNA libraries for TCR beta contained unique molecular identifiers. Yield was roughly 0.5 million cDNA molecules from approximately 0.91 to 9.4 million T cells. Each CDR3 protein gets one entry after TCRdb re-called the PCR reads with MiXCR. The sample includes more than 450,000 distinct CDR3 sequences, 40% to 50% of them seen just once. This clonotype was recorded a few times. Its cognate antigen is unknown. This CDR3 has 14 amino acids. Germline V CDR1 and CDR2: SGHNT, YYREEE (reference sequence). J lost 3 bases, V lost 6 bases, and 7 bases had no gene match. The clonotype originates from a girl aged 5-17 years with multiple sclerosis. The sample was blood. The chain recombines TRBV5-4 with TRBJ2-5, with TRBD2 matching 8 bases. The CDR3 bases are TGTGCCAGCACCTCCGGGACTAGTAAAGAGACCCAGTACTTC. This gives the protein CASTSGTSKETQYF.